The 7 T cell receptor beta chains listed next were all sequenced from one sample in a study of blood T cell repertoires in COVID-19. Measured with immunoSEQ multiplex PCR; TCRdb has only the in-frame clones, and not every one. This sample carries a few hundred thousand clones, 88% of them seen once, and the ten largest clones take roughly 12%. The sample consisted of peripheral blood. The origin of the receptors is a woman in her 50s with COVID-19, enrolled during active disease.

The genes are TRBV5-1 and TRBJ2-1; 8 positions match TRBD2. Looked up from germline, CDR1 is SGHRS and CDR2 is YFSETQ. After removal of 1 base from V and 6 bases from J, the junction contained 3 bases not matched to a gene. The CDR3 is 14 amino acids. CDR3 region: CASSLRGGINEQFF. CDR3 sequence (DNA): TGCGCCAGCAGCTTGCGGGGGGGTATCAATGAGCAGTTCTTC. Looking up the rest from reference TRBV5-1 and TRBJ2-1 gives the full variable domain: KAGVTQTPRYLIKTRGQQVTLSCSPISGHRSVSWYQQTPGQGLQFLFEYFSETQRNKGNFPGRFSGRQFSNSRSEMNVSTLELGDSALYLCASSLRGGINEQFFGPGTRLTVL.

This chain connects TRBV12-3 or TRBV12-4 to TRBJ1-5, with no clear D. This CDR3 region has 12 residues. V lost 7 bases and J 4 bases, leaving 8 bases between the germline ends. CDR3 nucleotide sequence: TGTGCCAGCACCGGGTGGAATCAGCCCCAGCATTTT. Its protein product is CASTGWNQPQHF.

This sequence joins TRBV7-2 and TRBJ2-3; weak D call: TRBD1 (5 bases). This CDR3 has 13 amino acids. CDR1 and CDR2 from the germline V gene are SGHTA and FQGNSA. Trimming left V 8 bases short and J 4 bases short, with 13 bases between. The DNA for the CDR3 is TGTGCCAGCGGAATCTTAGGGGCAGATACGCAGTATTTT. This encodes CASGILGADTQYF. Drawing the rest from reference TRBV7-2 and TRBJ2-3, the complete variable domain is GAGVSQSPSNKVTEKGKDVELRCDPISGHTALYWYRQSLGQGLEFLIYFQGNSAPDKSGLPSDRFSAERTGGSVSTLTIQRTQQEDSAVYLCASGILGADTQYFGPGTRLTVL.

The J gene is TRBJ2-7, the V gene TRBV4-1; D possibly corresponds to TRBD1 (6 bases). This CDR3 contains 13 residues. Trimming took 4 bases from V and 2 from J, leaving 9 bases between them. CDR1 is MGHRA, CDR2 YSYEKL, per germline. The CDR3 loop is CASSRTAAYEQYF. DNA for the CDR3: TGCGCCAGCAGCCGGACAGCCGCCTACGAGCAGTACTTC.

The chain is built from TRBV6-5 and TRBJ2-3, with D perhaps matching TRBD1 (5 bases). With 8 bases removed from V and 2 bases from J, the gap between germline ends came to 17 bases. The CDR3 length is 15 residues. Germline CDR1 reads MNHEY; CDR2 reads SVGAGI. The CDR3 DNA sequence: TGTGCCAGCTCTGAAATGACAGCTCCCACAGATACGCAGTATTTT. It codes for CASSEMTAPTDTQYF.

This sequence joins TRBV4-2 and TRBJ2-7; D perhaps matches TRBD1 (6 bases). V was pared by 1 base and J by 1 base, with 8 bases between. The V gene's germline CDR1 is LGHNA and CDR2 YNFKEQ. This CDR3 region has 14 residues. CDR3 sequence reads: CASSQVGQSYEQYF. The CDR3 DNA reads as TGTGCCAGCAGCCAAGTCGGACAGTCCTACGAGCAGTACTTC.

The chain has TRBV30 and TRBJ1-1; D ambiguous. The CDR3 extends over 13 amino acids. Germline CDR1 and CDR2: GTSNPN and SVGIG (reference sequence). The V and J ends lost 4 bases and 1 base respectively, with 10 bases between them. CDR3 DNA sequence: TGTGCCTGGAAGCTCCCCTCGAACACTGAAGCTTTCTTT. Residues: CAWKLPSNTEAFF.